The 12 T cell receptor beta chains listed next were all sequenced from one sample in a study of immune heterogeneity within non-small cell lung tumors. Bulk tumor gDNA, roughly 600 ng per sample, served as the TCR template. Biopsies that were spaced far apart were taken, several per primary tumor, during surgery. Those enrolled were patients newly diagnosed with untreated non-small cell lung cancer and undergoing curative surgery. It was with 32 V and 13 J primers that multiplex PCR amplified TCR beta CDR3. TCRdb re-derived calls from the multiplex PCR reads in MiXCR, one entry per CDR3 protein. Here the sample spans fewer than 11,000 distinct CDR3 sequences, around 27% being singletons. Sequenced: lung tumor tissue. The receptors stem from a woman aged 45 to 65 with non-small cell lung cancer.

Relative to its sample, this clonotype is medium-sized. This sequence joins TRBV5-1 and TRBJ2-2; D might be TRBD1 (5 bases). Germline CDR1 is SGHRS and CDR2 is YFSETQ. Trimming took off 0 bases at V and 1 base at J, with 7 bases between the two ends. The CDR3 spans 15 residues. CDR3 region: CASSLAGMNTGELFF. The CDR3 coding sequence is TGCGCCAGCAGCTTGGCAGGGATGAACACCGGGGAGCTGTTTTTT. Drawing the rest from reference TRBV5-1 and TRBJ2-2, the complete variable domain is KAGVTQTPRYLIKTRGQQVTLSCSPISGHRSVSWYQQTPGQGLQFLFEYFSETQRNKGNFPGRFSGRQFSNSRSEMNVSTLELGDSALYLCASSLAGMNTGELFFGEGSRLTVL.

This chain joins TRBV30 and TRBJ1-4; TRBD1 matches 9 bases. CDR1 GTSNPN and CDR2 SVGIG come from the germline V gene (reference sequence). With 2 bases clipped from V and 7 bases from J, the junction kept 8 bases outside the gene matches. CDR3 size: 15 residues. CDR3 amino acids: CAWSTGQGQGEKLFF. CDR3 coding DNA: TGTGCCTGGAGTACCGGACAGGGGCAGGGTGAAAAACTGTTTTTT.

This clonotype was seen at least ten times. One end of the junction varies from germline; a read error may be responsible. The V call is TRBV27, the J call TRBJ1-2; 7 bases match TRBD1. There are 13 residues in the CDR3. Germline CDR1 is MNHEY and CDR2 is SMNVEV (reference sequence). This chain's CDR3 is CASSSLGGGQMIF. The DNA of the CDR3 is TGTGCCAGCAGTTCCCTTGGGGGGGGACAGATGATCTTC.

A remark on this clonotype: A read error is possible here, since a much larger clone lies one base away. This chain connects TRBV20-1 to TRBJ2-3, with 11 bases fitting TRBD2. The length of the CDR3 is 17 residues. In germline, CDR1 is DFQATT, CDR2 SNEGSKA (reference sequence). The CDR3 reads CSADSPLAGGPTDTHYF. As DNA, the CDR3 is TGCAGTGCTGACAGTCCGCTAGCGGGAGGCCCCACAGATACGCATTATTTT.

This clonotype is judged medium-sized. The chain uses TRBV12-3 or TRBV12-4 and TRBJ1-2; D is possibly TRBD1 (6 bases). The CDR3 runs 15 residues. The germline V and J ends were trimmed by 6 bases and 2 bases, with 16 bases remaining between them. CDR3 coding DNA: TGTGCCAGCAGCAACCACAGGGAGTCCAACTATGGCTACACCTTC. This sequence encodes CASSNHRESNYGYTF.

This clonotype has ten or more counts. The rearrangement links TRBV12-5 to TRBJ2-1; 8 bases match TRBD1. Germline trimming cut 7 bases from V and 6 bases from J; bases unmatched to any gene: 11. This CDR3 spans 15 amino acids. Per germline, CDR1 LGHNT and CDR2 FRNRAP. CDR3 in amino acids: CASAGPGGAFNEQFF. The CDR3 DNA is TGTGCTAGTGCGGGCCCAGGGGGCGCTTTCAATGAGCAGTTCTTC.

The V and J genes are TRBV11-2 and TRBJ2-7, with 12 nucleotides matching TRBD2. From germline, CDR1 is SGHAT and CDR2 FQNNGV. Unmatched junction bases numbered 10, after V lost 5 bases and J lost 5 bases. The CDR3 is 16 residues long. DNA of the CDR3: TGTGCCAGCAGCCCAGCGACTAGCGGGAGATATCACGAGCAGTACTTC. This sequence encodes CASSPATSGRYHEQYF.

Many counts were recorded for this clonotype. The CDR3 protein is CATRTQGFNQPQHF. The CDR3 nucleotides are TGTGCCACCAGAACTCAGGGGTTCAATCAGCCCCAGCATTTT. The chain carries TRBV15 and TRBJ1-5; D may be TRBD1 (6 bases). The CDR3 runs 14 residues. V dropped 6 bases and J dropped 3 bases, with 12 bases sitting between them. Germline CDR1 reads LNHNV; CDR2 reads YYDKDF (reference sequence).

This clonotype was recorded a few times. Written as DNA, the CDR3 is TGTGCCAGTAGGCTGACTAGCGCGATCAATGAGCAGTTCTTC. It codes for CASRLTSAINEQFF. The V gene is TRBV19, the J gene TRBJ2-1; the match to TRBD2 covers 8 bases. CDR1 is LNHDA, CDR2 SQIVND, per germline (reference sequence). CDR3 size: 14 residues. V shed 6 bases, J shed 6 bases, and the junction held 7 bases outside the gene matches.

This clonotype was recorded many times. This chain connects TRBV27 to TRBJ1-2; TRBD1 is a possible D gene (5 bases). Deletions cut 3 bases from V and 0 bases from J, with 14 bases between. Germline CDR1 reads MNHEY; CDR2 reads SMNVEV (reference sequence). CDR3 size: 16 residues. The CDR3 here is CASSFLLGGSNYGYTF. CDR3 DNA: TGTGCCAGCAGTTTCCTTTTGGGGGGATCTAACTATGGCTACACCTTC.

This clonotype is labeled as medium-sized. This sequence joins TRBV5-1 and TRBJ1-2; the D is unclear. The germline V gene has CDR1 SGHRS and CDR2 YFSETQ. This CDR3 is 13 amino acids long. The V end lost 3 bases, the J end lost 1 base, and 7 bases lay between the germline ends. The CDR3 DNA is TGCGCCAGCAGCTGGATTATTAACTATGGCTACACCTTC. Translated, it gives CASSWIINYGYTF.

J is TRBJ2-3 and V is TRBV3-1; D might be TRBD2 (5 bases). Per germline, CDR1 LGHDT and CDR2 YNNKEL (reference sequence). The CDR3 totals 15 residues. The V and J ends lost 3 bases and 4 bases respectively, with 14 bases between them. CDR3 coding DNA: TGTGCCAGCAGCCAGCCGGACTCATTTCCAGATACGCAGTATTTT. The encoded protein is CASSQPDSFPDTQYF.